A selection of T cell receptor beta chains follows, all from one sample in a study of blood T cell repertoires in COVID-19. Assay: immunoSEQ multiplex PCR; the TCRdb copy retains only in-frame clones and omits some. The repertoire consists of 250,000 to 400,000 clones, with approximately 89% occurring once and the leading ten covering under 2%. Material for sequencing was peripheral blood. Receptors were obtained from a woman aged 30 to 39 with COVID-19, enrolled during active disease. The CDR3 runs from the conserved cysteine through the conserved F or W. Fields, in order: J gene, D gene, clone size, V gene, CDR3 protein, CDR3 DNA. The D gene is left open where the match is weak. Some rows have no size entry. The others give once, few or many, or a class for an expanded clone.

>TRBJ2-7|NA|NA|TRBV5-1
CASSQGPPIYEQYF
TGCGCCAGCAGCCAGGGGCCACCTATCTACGAGCAGTACTTC
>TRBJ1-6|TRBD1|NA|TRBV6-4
CARNRKGALRSPLHF
TGTGCCAGAAACCGGAAGGGGGCGCTTAGGTCACCCCTCCACTTT
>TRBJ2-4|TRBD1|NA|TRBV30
CAWSLGQQNIQYF
TGTGCCTGGAGCTTGGGACAGCAAAACATTCAGTACTTC
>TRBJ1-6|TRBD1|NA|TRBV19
CASSVPGQVSSPLHF
TGTGCCAGTAGTGTTCCGGGACAGGTCTCTTCACCCCTCCACTTT
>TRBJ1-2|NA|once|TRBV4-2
CASSSGRGTNPYGYTF
TGTGCCAGCAGCTCCGGCCGGGGTACAAACCCCTATGGCTACACCTTC
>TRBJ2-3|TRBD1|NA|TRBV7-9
CASSFPGQGSDTQYF
TGTGCCAGCAGCTTTCCGGGACAGGGGTCAGATACGCAGTATTTT
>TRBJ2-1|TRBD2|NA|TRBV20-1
CSASPGLAGGSSYNEQFF
TGCAGTGCTAGTCCGGGACTAGCGGGGGGGAGCTCCTACAATGAGCAGTTCTTC
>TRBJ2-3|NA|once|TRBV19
CASSVYREHTDTQYF
TGTGCCAGTAGTGTATACAGGGAGCACACAGATACGCAGTATTTT
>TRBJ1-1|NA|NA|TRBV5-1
CASSLSSGYTEAFF
TGCGCCAGCAGCCTTTCTAGCGGGTACACTGAAGCTTTCTTT
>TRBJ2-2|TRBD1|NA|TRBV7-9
CASSSGTGGTGELFF
TGTGCCAGCAGCTCCGGGACAGGGGGCACCGGGGAGCTGTTTTTT
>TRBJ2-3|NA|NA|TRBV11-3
CASSFVLTSTDTQYF
TGTGCCAGCAGCTTTGTACTAACTAGCACAGATACGCAGTATTTT
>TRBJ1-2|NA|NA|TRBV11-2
CASSFTTGGSYGYTF
TGTGCCAGCAGCTTTACGACAGGTGGTTCCTATGGCTACACCTTC
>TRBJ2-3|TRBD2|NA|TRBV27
CASSPLAGGPADTQYF
TGTGCCAGCAGTCCCCTAGCGGGGGGGCCGGCAGATACGCAGTATTTT
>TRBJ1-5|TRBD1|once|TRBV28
CASSSIQGARQPQHF
TGTGCCAGCAGTTCCATACAGGGGGCTCGTCAGCCCCAGCATTTT